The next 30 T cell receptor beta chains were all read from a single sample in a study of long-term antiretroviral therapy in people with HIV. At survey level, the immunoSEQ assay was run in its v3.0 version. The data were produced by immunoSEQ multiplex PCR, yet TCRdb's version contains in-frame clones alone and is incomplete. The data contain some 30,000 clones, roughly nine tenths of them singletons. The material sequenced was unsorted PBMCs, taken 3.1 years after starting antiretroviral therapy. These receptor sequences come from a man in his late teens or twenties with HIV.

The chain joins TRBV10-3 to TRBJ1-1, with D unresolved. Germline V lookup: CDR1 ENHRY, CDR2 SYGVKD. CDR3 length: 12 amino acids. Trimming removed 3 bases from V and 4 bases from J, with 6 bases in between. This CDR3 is CAISDPATEAFF. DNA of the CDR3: TGTGCCATCAGTGACCCCGCCACTGAAGCTTTCTTT.

The CDR3 DNA reads as TGTGCCAGCAGCTGGACTAGCGGGCTCATGGAGCAGTACTTC. This encodes CASSWTSGLMEQYF. This chain joins TRBV7-9 and TRBJ2-7; 11 positions agree with TRBD2. CDR1 and CDR2 from the germline V gene are SEHNR and FQNEAQ (reference sequence). After removal of 4 bases from V and 7 bases from J, the junction contained 6 bases not matched to a gene. The CDR3 loop spans 14 amino acids.

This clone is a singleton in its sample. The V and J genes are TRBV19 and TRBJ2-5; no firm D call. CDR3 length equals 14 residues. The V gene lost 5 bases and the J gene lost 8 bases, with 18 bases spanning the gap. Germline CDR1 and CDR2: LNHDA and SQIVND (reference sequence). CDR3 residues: CASSDLLGYGTQYF. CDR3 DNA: TGTGCCAGTAGTGACCTTCTGGGGTACGGCACCCAGTACTTC.

CDR3 loop: CAWRGGHEQYF. CDR3 bases: TGTGCCTGGAGGGGAGGCCACGAGCAGTACTTC. The chain carries TRBV30 and TRBJ2-7; weak D call: TRBD2 (6 bases). The CDR3 is 11 residues long. V lost 3 bases, J lost 5 bases, and 8 bases lay in between. Per germline, CDR1 GTSNPN and CDR2 SVGIG (reference sequence).

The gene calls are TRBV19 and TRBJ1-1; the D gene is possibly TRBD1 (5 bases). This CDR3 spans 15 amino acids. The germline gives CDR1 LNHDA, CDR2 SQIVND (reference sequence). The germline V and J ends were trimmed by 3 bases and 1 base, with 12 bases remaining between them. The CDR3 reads CASSIGGGPNTEAFF. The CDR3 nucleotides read TGTGCCAGTAGTATCGGGGGGGGTCCGAACACTGAAGCTTTCTTT.

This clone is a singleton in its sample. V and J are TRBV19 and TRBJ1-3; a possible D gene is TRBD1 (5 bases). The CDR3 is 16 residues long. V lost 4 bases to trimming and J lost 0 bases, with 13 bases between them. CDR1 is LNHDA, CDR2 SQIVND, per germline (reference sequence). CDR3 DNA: TGTGCCAGTAGTAAAAAGACAGCCAGCTCTGGAAACACCATATATTTT. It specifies CASSKKTASSGNTIYF. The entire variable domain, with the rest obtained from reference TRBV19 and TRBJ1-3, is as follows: DGGITQSPKYLFRKEGQNVTLSCEQNLNHDAMYWYRQDPGQGLRLIYYSQIVNDFQKGDIAEGYSVSREKKESFPLTVTSAQKNPTAFYLCASSKKTASSGNTIYFGEGSWLTVV.

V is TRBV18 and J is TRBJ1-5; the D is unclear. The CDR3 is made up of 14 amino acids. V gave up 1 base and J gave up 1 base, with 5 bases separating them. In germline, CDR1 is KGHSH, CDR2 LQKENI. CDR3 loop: CASSPLGSNQPQHF. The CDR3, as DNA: TGTGCCAGCTCACCACTGGGAAGCAATCAGCCCCAGCATTTT.

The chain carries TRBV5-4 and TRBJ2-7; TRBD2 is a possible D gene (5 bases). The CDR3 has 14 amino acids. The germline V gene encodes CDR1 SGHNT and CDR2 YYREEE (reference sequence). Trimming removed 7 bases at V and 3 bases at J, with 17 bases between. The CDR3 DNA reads TGTGCCAGCCGCGTGTGGGAGCCCAGCTACGAGCAGTACTTC. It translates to CASRVWEPSYEQYF.

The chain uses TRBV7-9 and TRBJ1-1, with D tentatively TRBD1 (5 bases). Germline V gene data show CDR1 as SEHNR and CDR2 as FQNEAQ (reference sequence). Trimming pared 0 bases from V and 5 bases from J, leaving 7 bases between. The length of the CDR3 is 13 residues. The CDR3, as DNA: TGTGCCAGCAGCTTAGCAGAGGGGACTGAAGCTTTCTTT. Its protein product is CASSLAEGTEAFF.

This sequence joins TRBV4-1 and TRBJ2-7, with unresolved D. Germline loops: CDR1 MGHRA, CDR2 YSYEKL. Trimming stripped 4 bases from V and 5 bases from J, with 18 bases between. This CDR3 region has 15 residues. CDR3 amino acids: CASSPGDPTLDEQYF. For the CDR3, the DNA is TGCGCCAGCAGCCCGGGCGACCCGACCCTAGACGAGCAGTACTTC.

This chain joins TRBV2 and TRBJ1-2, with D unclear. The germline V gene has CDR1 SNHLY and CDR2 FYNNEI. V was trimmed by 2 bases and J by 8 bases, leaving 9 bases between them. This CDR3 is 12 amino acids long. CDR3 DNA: TGTGCCAGCAGTGAAAGTAGAGGGGGCTACACCTTC. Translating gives CASSESRGGYTF.

The CDR3 nucleotides are TGTGCCAGCAGTTTCCTAGGAGGCCCTCACGTGGATACGCAGTATTTT. Residues: CASSFLGGPHVDTQYF. The V call is TRBV6-6, the J call TRBJ2-3; perhaps TRBD2 as D (5 bases). V was cut by 4 bases and J by 6 bases, with 20 bases left in between. The CDR3 runs to 16 residues. Germline V gene lookup returns CDR1 MNHNY and CDR2 SVGAGI (reference sequence).

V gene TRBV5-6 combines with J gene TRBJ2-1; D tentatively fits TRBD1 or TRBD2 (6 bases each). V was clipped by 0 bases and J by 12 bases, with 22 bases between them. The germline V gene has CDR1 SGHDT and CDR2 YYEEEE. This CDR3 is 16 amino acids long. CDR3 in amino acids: CASSLGDTSNGIGQFF. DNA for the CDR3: TGTGCCAGCAGCTTGGGGGACACTAGCAACGGTATAGGGCAGTTCTTC.

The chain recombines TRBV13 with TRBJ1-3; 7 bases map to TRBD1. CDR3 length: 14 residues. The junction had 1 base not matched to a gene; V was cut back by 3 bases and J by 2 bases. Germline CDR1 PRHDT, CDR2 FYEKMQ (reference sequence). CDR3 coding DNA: TGTGCCAGCAGCTTCGGGACAGCTGGAAACACCATATATTTT. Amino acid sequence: CASSFGTAGNTIYF.

The CDR3 DNA is TGTGCCAGTAGTAAAGGGCTAGCGGGAGGGCACGAGCAGTACTTC. This encodes CASSKGLAGGHEQYF. The V call is TRBV19, the J call TRBJ2-7; 12 bases are a match to TRBD2. Germline values: CDR1 LNHDA, CDR2 SQIVND (reference sequence). V lost 4 bases to trimming and J lost 5 bases; unmatched junction nucleotides: 6. This CDR3 comprises 15 residues.

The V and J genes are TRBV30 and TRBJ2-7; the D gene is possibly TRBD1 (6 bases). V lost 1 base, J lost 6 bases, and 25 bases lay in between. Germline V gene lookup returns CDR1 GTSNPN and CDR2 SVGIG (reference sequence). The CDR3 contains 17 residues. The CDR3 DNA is TGTGCCTGGAGTGAAACTCTTCTGAGGGGGAGCGGAGGCGAGCAGTACTTC. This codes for CAWSETLLRGSGGEQYF.

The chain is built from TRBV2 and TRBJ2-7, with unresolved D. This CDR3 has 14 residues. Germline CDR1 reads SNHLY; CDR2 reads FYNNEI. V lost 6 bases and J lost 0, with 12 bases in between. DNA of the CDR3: TGTGCCAGCAGGGCCTTGGTGAGCTCCTACGAGCAGTACTTC. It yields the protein CASRALVSSYEQYF.

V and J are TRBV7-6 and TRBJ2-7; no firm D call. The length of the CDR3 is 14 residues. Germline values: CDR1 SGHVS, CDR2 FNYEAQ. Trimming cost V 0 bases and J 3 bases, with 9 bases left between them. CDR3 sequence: CASSLAQQNYEQYF. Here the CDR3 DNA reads TGTGCCAGCAGCTTAGCGCAACAGAACTACGAGCAGTACTTC.

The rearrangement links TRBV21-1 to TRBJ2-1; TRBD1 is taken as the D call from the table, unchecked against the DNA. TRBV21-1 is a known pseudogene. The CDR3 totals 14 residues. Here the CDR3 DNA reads TGTGCCCGAGCCCCGTCGGACAGGATAAATGAGCAGTTCTTC. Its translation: CARAPSDRINEQFF.

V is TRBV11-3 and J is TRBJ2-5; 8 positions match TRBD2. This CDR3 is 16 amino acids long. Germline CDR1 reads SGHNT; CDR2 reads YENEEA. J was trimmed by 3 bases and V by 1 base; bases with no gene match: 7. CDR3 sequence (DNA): TGTGCCAGCAGCTTAGGTTTGGGACTAGAGAAAGAGACCCAGTACTTC. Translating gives CASSLGLGLEKETQYF.

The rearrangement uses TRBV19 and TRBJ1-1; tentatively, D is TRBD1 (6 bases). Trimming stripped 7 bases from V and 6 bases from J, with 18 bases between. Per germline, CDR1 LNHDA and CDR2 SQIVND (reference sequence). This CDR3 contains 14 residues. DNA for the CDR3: TGTGCCAGTACTCCGGGAGGGGGAGGTCCTGAAGCTTTCTTT. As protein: CASTPGGGGPEAFF.

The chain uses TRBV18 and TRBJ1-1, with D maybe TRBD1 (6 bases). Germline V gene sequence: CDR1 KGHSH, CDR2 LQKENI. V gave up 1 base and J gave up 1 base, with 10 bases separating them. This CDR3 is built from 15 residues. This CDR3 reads CASSPRGRGNTEAFF. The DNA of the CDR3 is TGTGCCAGCTCACCACGCGGCAGGGGGAACACTGAAGCTTTCTTT. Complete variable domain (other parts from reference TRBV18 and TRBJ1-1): NAGVMQNPRHLVRRRGQEARLRCSPMKGHSHVYWYRQLPEEGLKFMVYLQKENIIDESGMPKERFSAEFPKEGPSILRIQQVVRGDSAAYFCASSPRGRGNTEAFFGQGTRLTVV.

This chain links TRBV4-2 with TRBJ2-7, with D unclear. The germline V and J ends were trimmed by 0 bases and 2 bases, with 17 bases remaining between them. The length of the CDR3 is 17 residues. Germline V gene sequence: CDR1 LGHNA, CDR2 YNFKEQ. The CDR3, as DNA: TGTGCCAGCAGCCAAGAAAGTGGGTCTGTCTCTACCTACGAGCAGTACTTC. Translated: CASSQESGSVSTYEQYF.

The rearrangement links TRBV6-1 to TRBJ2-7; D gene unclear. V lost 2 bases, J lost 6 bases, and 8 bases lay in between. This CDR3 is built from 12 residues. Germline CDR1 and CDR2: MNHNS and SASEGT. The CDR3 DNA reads TGTGCCAGCAGTGAAATATCAGTCGAGCAGTACTTC. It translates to CASSEISVEQYF.

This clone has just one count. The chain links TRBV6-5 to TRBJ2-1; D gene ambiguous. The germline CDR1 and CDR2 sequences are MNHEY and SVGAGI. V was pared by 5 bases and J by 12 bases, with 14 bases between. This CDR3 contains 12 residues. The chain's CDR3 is CASSPIPGVQFF. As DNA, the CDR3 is TGTGCCAGCAGTCCAATTCCTGGTGTGCAGTTCTTC.

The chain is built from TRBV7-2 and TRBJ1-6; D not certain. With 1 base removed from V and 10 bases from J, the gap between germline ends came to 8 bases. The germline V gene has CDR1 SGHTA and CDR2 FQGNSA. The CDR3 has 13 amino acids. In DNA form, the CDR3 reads TGTGCCAGCAGCTTAGGAAGGGTATCACCCCTCCACTTT. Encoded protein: CASSLGRVSPLHF.

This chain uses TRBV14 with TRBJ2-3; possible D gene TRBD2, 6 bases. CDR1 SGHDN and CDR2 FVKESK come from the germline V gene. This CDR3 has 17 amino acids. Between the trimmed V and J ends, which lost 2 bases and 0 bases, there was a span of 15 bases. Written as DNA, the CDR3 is TGTGCCAGCAGCCAAATCAAGGCGGGGACCAGCACAGATACGCAGTATTTT. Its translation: CASSQIKAGTSTDTQYF.

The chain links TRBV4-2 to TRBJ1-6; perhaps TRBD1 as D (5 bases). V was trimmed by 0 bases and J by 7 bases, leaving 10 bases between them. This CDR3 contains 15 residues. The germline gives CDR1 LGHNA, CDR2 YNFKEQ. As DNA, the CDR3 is TGTGCCAGCAGCCAAGAGCGGGGGGGGAATTCACCCCTCCACTTT. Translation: CASSQERGGNSPLHF.

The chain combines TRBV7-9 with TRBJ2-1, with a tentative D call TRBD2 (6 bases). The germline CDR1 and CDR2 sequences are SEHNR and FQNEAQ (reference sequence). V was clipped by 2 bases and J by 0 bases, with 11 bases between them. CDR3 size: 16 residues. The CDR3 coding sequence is TGTGCCAGCAGCTTAATTTCCGGGAGCTCCTACAATGAGCAGTTCTTC. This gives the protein CASSLISGSSYNEQFF.

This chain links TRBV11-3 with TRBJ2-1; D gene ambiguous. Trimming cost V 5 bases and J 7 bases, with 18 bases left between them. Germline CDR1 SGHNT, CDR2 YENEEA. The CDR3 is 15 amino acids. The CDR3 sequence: CASSPVSSGANEQFF. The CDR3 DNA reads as TGTGCCAGCAGCCCCGTTTCCTCAGGAGCGAATGAGCAGTTCTTC. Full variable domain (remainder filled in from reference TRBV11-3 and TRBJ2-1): EAGVVQSPRYKIIEKKQPVAFWCNPISGHNTLYWYLQNLGQGPELLIRYENEEAVDDSQLPKDRFSAERLKGVDSTLKIQPAELGDSAVYLCASSPVSSGANEQFFGPGTRLTVL.